The 18 T cell receptor beta chains reported below all come from one sample, sequenced in a study of OX40 agonist ivuxolimab in advanced cancers. Clones were sequenced by immunoSEQ multiplex PCR, and TCRdb holds only the in-frame ones, with some missing. In the table there are about 100,000 clones, approximately 91% of which are singletons. The sample here was CD4+ or CD8+ T cells sorted from blood, taken in a trial of the OX40 agonist ivuxolimab. These receptors all stem from an adult with an advanced solid tumor such as melanoma, head and neck, liver or kidney cancer.

This clone is a singleton in its sample. The chain is built from TRBV2 and TRBJ1-5; D is unresolved. The CDR3 runs 16 residues. The ends were cut back, 4 bases at V and 0 bases at J, with 13 bases in the middle. Germline lookup yields CDR1 SNHLY and CDR2 FYNNEI. CDR3 sequence reads: CASSGVAPYSNQPQHF. CDR3 DNA: TGTGCCAGCAGTGGGGTTGCCCCCTATAGCAATCAGCCCCAGCATTTT.

The chain links TRBV11-2 to TRBJ2-3, with 8 bases matching TRBD2. With 1 base clipped from V and 4 bases from J, the junction kept 4 bases outside the gene matches. The CDR3 spans 15 residues. Germline V gives CDR1 SGHAT, CDR2 FQNNGV. In nucleotides, the CDR3 is TGTGCCAGCAGCTTAGCGGGGGGGCCCCCAGATACGCAGTATTTT. Translating it yields CASSLAGGPPDTQYF.

The chain combines TRBV5-1 with TRBJ2-1, with 12 nucleotides matching TRBD2. CDR1 SGHRS and CDR2 YFSETQ come from the germline V gene. The CDR3 is 16 amino acids. Unmatched junction bases numbered 4, after V lost 3 bases and J lost 3 bases. DNA for the CDR3: TGCGCCAGCAGCTCGCTACTAGCGGGGGGCTACAATGAGCAGTTCTTC. Protein product: CASSSLLAGGYNEQFF.

The chain couples TRBV10-3 to TRBJ2-1; D might be TRBD1 (5 bases). CDR3 length equals 12 residues. V dropped 2 bases and J dropped 12 bases, with 11 bases sitting between them. Germline V lookup: CDR1 ENHRY, CDR2 SYGVKD. The CDR3 here is CAISEDQGGQFF. The CDR3 DNA reads as TGTGCCATCAGTGAGGATCAGGGCGGGCAGTTCTTC.

The chain is built from TRBV7-2 and TRBJ2-1, with TRBD2 as a possible D gene (7 bases). V was clipped by 5 bases and J by 4 bases, with 21 bases between them. From germline, CDR1 is SGHTA and CDR2 FQGNSA. CDR3 length equals 17 residues. As DNA, the CDR3 is TGTGCCAGCAGCGCGGGGGCTCAGAACCTGGCTTACAATGAGCAGTTCTTC. Translating it yields CASSAGAQNLAYNEQFF.

This sequence joins TRBV5-5 and TRBJ2-7; D is possibly TRBD1 or TRBD2 (5 bases each). Germline values: CDR1 SGHKS, CDR2 YYEKEE (reference sequence). Between the trimmed V and J ends, which lost 0 bases and 6 bases, there was a span of 10 bases. This CDR3 is built from 13 residues. CDR3 region: CASSLVGTGEQYF. DNA for the CDR3: TGTGCCAGCAGCTTGGTTGGGACCGGCGAGCAGTACTTC.

The chain couples TRBV6-5 to TRBJ2-3; the D is unclear. CDR1 and CDR2 (germline): MNHEY, SVGAGI. Trimming stripped 0 bases from V and 2 bases from J, with 6 bases between. This CDR3 is built from 14 residues. The DNA of the CDR3 is TGTGCCAGCAGTTACTCCCCGTACACAGATACGCAGTATTTT. It codes for CASSYSPYTDTQYF.

This chain links TRBV5-1 with TRBJ2-5, with a weak D call TRBD1 (6 bases). V lost 4 bases and J 3 bases, leaving 10 bases between the germline ends. This CDR3 has 13 residues. Germline V gene lookup returns CDR1 SGHRS and CDR2 YFSETQ. CDR3 coding DNA: TGCGCCAGCAGCCCAGGACAGAAAGAGACCCAGTACTTC. Amino acids: CASSPGQKETQYF.

V is TRBV27 and J is TRBJ2-4, with 9 bases lining up with TRBD2. Germline assignment: CDR1 MNHEY and CDR2 SMNVEV (reference sequence). V lost 6 bases, J lost 7 bases, and 13 bases stayed unmatched. The CDR3 is 16 amino acids. CDR3 nucleotides: TGTGCCAGCAGCCCGGGACTAGCCCCCGGGTTGAACATTCAGTACTTC. Its protein is CASSPGLAPGLNIQYF.

The V gene is TRBV5-1, the J gene TRBJ2-2; D is uncertain. Deletions cut 0 bases from V and 0 bases from J, with 3 bases between. Germline V gene lookup returns CDR1 SGHRS and CDR2 YFSETQ. This CDR3 contains 14 residues. CDR3 nucleotide sequence: TGCGCCAGCAGCTTGGGCGCGAACACCGGGGAGCTGTTTTTT. This gives the protein CASSLGANTGELFF.

The chain uses TRBV5-1 and TRBJ2-7, with 7 bases identical to TRBD1. The CDR3 is 12 residues long. Germline trimming cut 4 bases from V and 4 bases from J; bases unmatched to any gene: 2. Germline V gene sequence: CDR1 SGHRS, CDR2 YFSETQ. CDR3 residues: CASSTTGYEQYF. CDR3 in DNA: TGCGCCAGCAGCACGACAGGGTACGAGCAGTACTTC.

On this clone: In the same sample, other DNA sequences code for this CDR3. This chain connects TRBV30 to TRBJ2-2, with TRBD1 matching over 8 bases. Germline V lookup: CDR1 GTSNPN, CDR2 SVGIG (reference sequence). The J segment lost 1 base and the V segment lost 0 bases, leaving 4 bases of the junction unmatched. The CDR3 totals 16 residues. The CDR3 is CAWSVLGTGNTGELFF. As DNA, the CDR3 is TGTGCCTGGAGTGTACTTGGGACAGGGAACACCGGGGAGCTGTTTTTT.

Note on this clone: A junction boundary mismatches the germline segment, possibly from a read error. V is TRBV6-1 and J is TRBJ1-2, with a possible D match to TRBD1 (6 bases). Per the germline V gene, CDR1 is MNHNS and CDR2 is SASEGT. The CDR3 contains 14 residues. The CDR3 here is CAISENDRIWGYTF. DNA for the CDR3: TGTGCCATCAGTGAGAACGACAGGATTTGGGGCTACACCTTC.

Here the CDR3 reads CASSPNRISGNTIYF. In DNA form, the CDR3 reads TGTGCCAGCAGTCCGAACAGAATCTCTGGAAACACCATATATTTT. The gene calls are TRBV28 and TRBJ1-3, with D unresolved. Germline V CDR1 and CDR2: MDHEN, SYDVKM. V was shortened by 5 bases and J by 0 bases, with 11 bases between the two germline ends. CDR3 length: 15 residues.

This clone was recorded many times. The DNA of the CDR3 is TGTGCCAGCAGCTTTTCATCTAACACTGAAGCTTTCTTT. Its translation: CASSFSSNTEAFF. The V call is TRBV5-5, the J call TRBJ1-1, with unresolved D. Germline V gives CDR1 SGHKS, CDR2 YYEKEE (reference sequence). Deletions cut 2 bases from V and 2 bases from J, with 7 bases between. The CDR3 runs to 13 residues.

The chain carries TRBV28 and TRBJ2-3; a possible D gene is TRBD2 (6 bases). This CDR3 contains 15 residues. Germline CDR1 and CDR2: MDHEN and SYDVKM. V was pared by 6 bases and J by 0 bases, with 13 bases between. The CDR3 loop reads CASRIQAGSTDTQYF. In nucleotides, the CDR3 is TGTGCCAGCAGGATTCAAGCGGGTAGCACAGATACGCAGTATTTT.

This CDR3 is CASSYAPGGQETQYF. The CDR3, as DNA: TGTGCCAGCAGCTACGCCCCGGGAGGACAAGAGACCCAGTACTTC. The chain has TRBV7-8 and TRBJ2-5, with TRBD2 matching over 7 bases. There are 15 residues in the CDR3. V trimming: 4 bases; J trimming: 2 bases; junction bases outside the gene matches: 7. Germline values: CDR1 SGHVS, CDR2 FQNEAQ.

The chain joins TRBV5-1 to TRBJ2-5; D unclear. This CDR3 has 14 residues. Germline assignment: CDR1 SGHRS and CDR2 YFSETQ. The V end lost 1 base, the J end lost 2 bases, and 9 bases lay between the germline ends. The CDR3 is CASSLMSEQETQYF. The DNA for the CDR3 is TGCGCCAGCAGCTTGATGTCAGAACAAGAGACCCAGTACTTC.